Listed here are 13 T cell receptor beta chains from one sample, sequenced in a study of blood T cell repertoires in COVID-19. TCRdb's copy holds only in-frame clones and misses some; the assay was immunoSEQ multiplex PCR. Of around 130,000 clones in the sample, more than 75% were seen once. The sample comprised peripheral blood. The source of these receptors is a man aged 60 to 69 with acute or convalescent COVID-19.

Notes on this clone: The same CDR3 can be traced to other DNA sequences in this sample. The CDR3 reads CASSSQGNTEAFF. As DNA, the CDR3 is TGTGCCAGCAGCTCCCAGGGGAACACTGAAGCTTTCTTT. The rearrangement links TRBV7-2 to TRBJ1-1, with a possible D match to TRBD1 (5 bases). Trimming left V 4 bases short and J 1 base short, with 7 bases between. The CDR3 totals 13 residues. Germline V gene sequence: CDR1 SGHTA, CDR2 FQGNSA.

This CDR3 reads CASTRDISEAFF. In DNA, the CDR3 is TGTGCCAGCACCCGGGACATATCTGAAGCTTTCTTT. J is TRBJ1-1 and V is TRBV28; the D gene is possibly TRBD1 (6 bases). V gave up 7 bases and J gave up 6 bases, with 12 bases separating them. CDR3 size: 12 residues. CDR1 MDHEN and CDR2 SYDVKM come from the germline V gene.

The V gene is TRBV6-6, the J gene TRBJ2-1; D is perhaps TRBD1 (6 bases). V gave up 2 bases and J gave up 8 bases, with 10 bases separating them. The CDR3 is 13 residues long. Germline V gives CDR1 MNHNY, CDR2 SVGAGI (reference sequence). CDR3 in DNA: TGTGCCAGCAGTTACGGACAGAGGGATGAGCAGTTCTTC. Its protein is CASSYGQRDEQFF.

This rearrangement joins TRBV24-1 to TRBJ1-2, with 7 bases that match TRBD1. Trimming at V came to 9 bases and at J to 8 bases, leaving 14 bases not matched to a gene. This CDR3 comprises 14 residues. Germline CDR1 KGHDR, CDR2 SFDVKD. The CDR3 DNA sequence: TGTGCCACCTCCCGAGGAGGGGGCGCGCAGGGCTACACCTTC. Its translation is CATSRGGGAQGYTF.

The gene calls are TRBV28 and TRBJ2-1, with 9 nucleotides matching TRBD1. V dropped 5 bases and J dropped 13; count of bases not matched to a gene: 12. Germline-derived CDR1 and CDR2 are MDHEN and SYDVKM. The CDR3 has 14 residues. For the CDR3, the DNA is TGTGCCAGCAGTGTGGGACAGGGTCTTCTCCCCCAGTTCTTC. It is translated as CASSVGQGLLPQFF.

This clone has only a few counts. The chain recombines TRBV14 with TRBJ2-1; no firm D call. The V gene's germline CDR1 is SGHDN and CDR2 FVKESK. The V end was cut by 3 bases, the J end by 3 bases, with 3 bases between. The CDR3 extends over 12 amino acids. This CDR3 is CASSQYYNEQFF. The CDR3 DNA follows: TGTGCCAGCAGCCAGTACTACAATGAGCAGTTCTTC. Full variable domain (missing parts from reference TRBV14 and TRBJ2-1): EAGVTQFPSHSVIEKGQTVTLRCDPISGHDNLYWYRRVMGKEIKFLLHFVKESKQDESGMPNNRFLAERTGGTYSTLKVQPAELEDSGVYFCASSQYYNEQFFGPGTRLTVL.

This clone was detected a few times. This sequence joins TRBV29-1 and TRBJ1-1, with D perhaps matching TRBD1 (5 bases). In germline, CDR1 is SQVTM, CDR2 ANQGSEA. The CDR3 runs 12 residues. CDR3 sequence (DNA): TGCACTGAAGGGGCGGAGGGCACTGAAGCTTTCTTT. Its translation: CTEGAEGTEAFF.

V gene TRBV7-2 combines with J gene TRBJ1-4, with 8 bases fitting TRBD1. Germline trimming cut 5 bases from V and 4 bases from J; bases unmatched to any gene: 15. Germline CDR1 and CDR2: SGHTA and FQGNSA. CDR3 length: 18 residues. As DNA, the CDR3 is TGTGCCAGCAGCCACATGATCCACGGACAGGGCTATAATGAAAAACTGTTTTTT. It specifies CASSHMIHGQGYNEKLFF.

This clone was detected only once. CDR3 coding DNA: TGTGCCAGTGTCCGGGACAGACCTTCGAACACTGAAGCTTTCTTT. Translation gives CASVRDRPSNTEAFF. The chain couples TRBV6-5 to TRBJ1-1; 7 positions agree with TRBD1. The trim removed 9 bases at V and 1 base at J, leaving 11 bases unmatched. The CDR3 consists of 15 residues. Per the germline V gene, CDR1 is MNHEY and CDR2 is SVGAGI.

The genes are TRBV7-8 and TRBJ2-2, with a possible D match to TRBD2 (6 bases). This CDR3 contains 16 residues. The germline V and J ends were trimmed by 1 base and 6 bases, with 15 bases remaining between them. Looked up from germline, CDR1 is SGHVS and CDR2 is FQNEAQ. CDR3 DNA: TGTGCCAGCAGCTTAGGAGGGAGGAACAATGCCGGGGAGCTGTTTTTT. As protein: CASSLGGRNNAGELFF.

The chain uses TRBV5-4 and TRBJ2-3, with TRBD2 matching 10 bases. The CDR3 runs 16 residues. Trimming cost V 6 bases and J 0 bases; bases outside gene matches: 7. Germline CDR1 reads SGHNT; CDR2 reads YYREEE (reference sequence). The CDR3 spells CASNPLAGVSTDTQYF. The CDR3 region has the DNA TGTGCCAGCAACCCTCTAGCGGGGGTTAGCACAGATACGCAGTATTTT.

On this clone itself: A junction boundary mismatches the germline segment, possibly from a read error. This chain links TRBV18 with TRBJ1-3, with no clear D. CDR1 is KGHSH, CDR2 LQKENI, per germline. The CDR3 is 15 residues long. Written as DNA, the CDR3 is TGTGCCAGCTCACCACCCGGCGGAGCTCTGGAAACACCATATTGG. Protein: CASSPPGGALETPYW.

The rearrangement joins TRBV2 to TRBJ1-2; 7 positions match TRBD1. The trim removed 6 bases at V and 6 bases at J, leaving 13 bases unmatched. The CDR3 contains 15 residues. Germline loops: CDR1 SNHLY, CDR2 FYNNEI. CDR3 protein: CASRVTGVGKHGYTF. The CDR3 coding sequence is TGTGCCAGCAGGGTCACAGGGGTAGGGAAGCATGGCTACACCTTC.